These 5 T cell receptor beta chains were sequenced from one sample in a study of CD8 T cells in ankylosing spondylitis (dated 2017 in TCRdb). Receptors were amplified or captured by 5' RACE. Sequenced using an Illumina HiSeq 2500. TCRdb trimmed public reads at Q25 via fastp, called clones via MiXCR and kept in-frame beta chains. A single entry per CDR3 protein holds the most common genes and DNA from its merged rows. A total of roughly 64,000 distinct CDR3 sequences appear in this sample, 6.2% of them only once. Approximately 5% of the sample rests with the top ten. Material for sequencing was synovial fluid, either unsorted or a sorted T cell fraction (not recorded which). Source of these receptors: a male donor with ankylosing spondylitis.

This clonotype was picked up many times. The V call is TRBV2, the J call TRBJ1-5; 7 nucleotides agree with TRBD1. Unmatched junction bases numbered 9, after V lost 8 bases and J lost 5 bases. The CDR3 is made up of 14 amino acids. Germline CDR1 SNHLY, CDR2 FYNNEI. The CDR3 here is CASVRDSGDQPQHF. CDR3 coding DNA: TGTGCCAGCGTCCGGGACAGTGGCGATCAGCCCCAGCATTTT.

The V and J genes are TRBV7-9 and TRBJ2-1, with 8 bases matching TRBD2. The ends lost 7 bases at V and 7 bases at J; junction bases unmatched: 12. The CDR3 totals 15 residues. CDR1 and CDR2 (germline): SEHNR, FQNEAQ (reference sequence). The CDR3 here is CASTRPPAGVNEQFF. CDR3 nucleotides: TGTGCCAGCACCCGACCGCCAGCGGGAGTAAATGAGCAGTTCTTC.

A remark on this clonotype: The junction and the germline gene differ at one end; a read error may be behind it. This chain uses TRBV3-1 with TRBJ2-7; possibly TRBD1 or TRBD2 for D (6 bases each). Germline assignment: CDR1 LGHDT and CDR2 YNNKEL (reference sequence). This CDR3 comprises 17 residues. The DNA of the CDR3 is TGTGCCAGCTGCCAAGATCTGCCGGGGGCTCACCCCTACGAGCAGTACTTC. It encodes CASCQDLPGAHPYEQYF.

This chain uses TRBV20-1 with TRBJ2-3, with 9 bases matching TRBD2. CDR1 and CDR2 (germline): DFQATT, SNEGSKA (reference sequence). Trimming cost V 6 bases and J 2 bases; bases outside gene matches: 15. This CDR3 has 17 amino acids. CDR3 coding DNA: TGCAGTGCAACACAGGCGGGGCTAGCGGGATCCACAGATACGCAGTATTTT. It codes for CSATQAGLAGSTDTQYF.

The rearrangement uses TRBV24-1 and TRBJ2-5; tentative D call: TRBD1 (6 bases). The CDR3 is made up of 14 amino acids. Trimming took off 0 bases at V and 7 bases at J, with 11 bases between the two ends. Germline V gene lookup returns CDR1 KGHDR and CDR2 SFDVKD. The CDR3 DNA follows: TGTGCCACCAGTGATTTGGCCACAGGGTGGACCCAGTACTTC. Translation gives CATSDLATGWTQYF.